There are a few counts of the clone carrying this T cell receptor beta chain. Deletions cut 4 bases from V and 6 bases from J, with 10 bases between. From germline, CDR1 is LGHDT and CDR2 YNNKEL (reference sequence). This CDR3 has 13 residues. The data originate from a study of patients and donors after allogeneic stem cell transplantation. TCRdb reanalysed the RT-PCR reads using MiXCR and keeps one entry per CDR3 protein. The sample lists 110,000 or so distinct CDR3 sequences, around 33% occurring once. The chain couples TRBV3-1 to TRBJ1-5; TRBD1 is a possible D gene (6 bases). The clonotype was recovered from a human donor who was either an allogeneic HSCT recipient or a stem cell or donor lymphocyte infusion donor (not recorded which). It is not recorded whose cells these are; they may come from a transplant donor. Sequencing was performed on blood, either unsorted or a sorted T cell fraction (not recorded which). Written as DNA, the CDR3 is TGTGCCAGCAGCCCGGAGGGGGTTCAGCCCCAGCATTTT. It translates to CASSPEGVQPQHF.